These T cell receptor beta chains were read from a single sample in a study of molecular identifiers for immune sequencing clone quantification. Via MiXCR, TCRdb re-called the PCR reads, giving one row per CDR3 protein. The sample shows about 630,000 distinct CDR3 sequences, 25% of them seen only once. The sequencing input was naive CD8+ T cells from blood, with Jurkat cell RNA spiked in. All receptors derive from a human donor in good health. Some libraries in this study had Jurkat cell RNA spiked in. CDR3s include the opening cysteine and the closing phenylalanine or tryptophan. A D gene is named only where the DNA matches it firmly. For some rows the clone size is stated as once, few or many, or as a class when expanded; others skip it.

TGTGCCAGCAGTCCCCGGGGAAACAATCAGCCCCAGCATTTT	CASSPRGNNQPQHF	TRBV28	many	.	TRBJ1-5
TGCGCCAGCAGCCAAGATTGGAGGGTCGGTGGAAACACCATATATTTT	CASSQDWRVGGNTIYF	TRBV4-1	.	.	TRBJ1-3
TGTGCCAGCAGTTTACCTGAGGACAGCTCCTACGAGCAGTACTTC	CASSLPEDSSYEQYF	TRBV12-3/TRBV12-4	many	.	TRBJ2-7
TGCGCCAGCAGTCTAGGGGCGAACCGCAATCAGCCCCAGCATTTT	CASSLGANRNQPQHF	TRBV4-1	.	.	TRBJ1-5
TGTGCCAGCAGCCCGTGGACAGGTGACTACGAGCAGTACTTC	CASSPWTGDYEQYF	TRBV5-5	many	TRBD1	TRBJ2-7
TGTGCCAGCAGCGCGACACCAGCGAACACCGGGGAGCTGTTTTTT	CASSATPANTGELFF	TRBV12-3/TRBV12-4	.	.	TRBJ2-2
TGTGCCAGCAGTTATTCGGTCATACAGGGGCTCCTCACAGATACGCAGTATTTT	CASSYSVIQGLLTDTQYF	TRBV6-5	many	TRBD1	TRBJ2-3
TGTGCCTGGAGTAGCCAGACTAGCGGGGGAAAAGAGACCCAGTACTTC	CAWSSQTSGGKETQYF	TRBV30	.	TRBD2	TRBJ2-5
TGTGCCAGCAGTGTAGGGCAGGGTCCCCTCAATGAGCAGTTCTTC	CASSVGQGPLNEQFF	TRBV2	few	.	TRBJ2-1
TGTGCCAGCAGTTTTGGACAAGCCGCAACTAATGAAAAACTGTTTTTT	CASSFGQAATNEKLFF	TRBV28	many	.	TRBJ1-4